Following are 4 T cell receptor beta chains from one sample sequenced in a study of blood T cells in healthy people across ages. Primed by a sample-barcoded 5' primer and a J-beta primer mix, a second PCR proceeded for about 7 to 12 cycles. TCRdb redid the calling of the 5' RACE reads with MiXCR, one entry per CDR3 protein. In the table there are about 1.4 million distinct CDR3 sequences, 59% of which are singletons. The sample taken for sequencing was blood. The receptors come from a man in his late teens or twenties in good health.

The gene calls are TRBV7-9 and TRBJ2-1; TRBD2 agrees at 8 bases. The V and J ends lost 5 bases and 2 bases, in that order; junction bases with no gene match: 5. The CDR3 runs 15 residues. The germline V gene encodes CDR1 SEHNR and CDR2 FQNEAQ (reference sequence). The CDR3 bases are TGTGCCAGCAGCCGTCAGACTAGCGCCTACAATGAGCAGTTCTTC. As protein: CASSRQTSAYNEQFF. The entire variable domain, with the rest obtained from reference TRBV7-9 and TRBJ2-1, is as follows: DTGVSQNPRHKITKRGQNVTFRCDPISEHNRLYWYRQTLGQGPEFLTYFQNEAQLEKSRLLSDRFSAERPKGSFSTLEIQRTEQGDSAMYLCASSRQTSAYNEQFFGPGTRLTVL.

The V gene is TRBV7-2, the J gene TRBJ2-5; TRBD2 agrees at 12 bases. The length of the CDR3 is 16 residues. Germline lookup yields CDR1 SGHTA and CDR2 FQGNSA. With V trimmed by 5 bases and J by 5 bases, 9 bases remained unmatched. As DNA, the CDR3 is TGTGCCAGCAGCAACCAACCTAGCGGGGGGGCGGAGACCCAGTACTTC. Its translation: CASSNQPSGGAETQYF.

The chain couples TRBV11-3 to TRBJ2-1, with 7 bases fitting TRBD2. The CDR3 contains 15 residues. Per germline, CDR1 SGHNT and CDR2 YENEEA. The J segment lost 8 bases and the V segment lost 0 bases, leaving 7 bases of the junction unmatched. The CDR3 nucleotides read TGTGCCAGCAGCTTAGAGGCTCGCGGGGGATATGAGCAGTTCTTC. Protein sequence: CASSLEARGGYEQFF.

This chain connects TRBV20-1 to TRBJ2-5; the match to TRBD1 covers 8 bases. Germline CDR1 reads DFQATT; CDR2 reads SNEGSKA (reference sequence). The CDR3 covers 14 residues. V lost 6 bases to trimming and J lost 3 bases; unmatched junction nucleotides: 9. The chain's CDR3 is CSARPRTGKETQYF. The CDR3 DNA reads TGCAGTGCACGTCCCAGGACAGGGAAAGAGACCCAGTACTTC.